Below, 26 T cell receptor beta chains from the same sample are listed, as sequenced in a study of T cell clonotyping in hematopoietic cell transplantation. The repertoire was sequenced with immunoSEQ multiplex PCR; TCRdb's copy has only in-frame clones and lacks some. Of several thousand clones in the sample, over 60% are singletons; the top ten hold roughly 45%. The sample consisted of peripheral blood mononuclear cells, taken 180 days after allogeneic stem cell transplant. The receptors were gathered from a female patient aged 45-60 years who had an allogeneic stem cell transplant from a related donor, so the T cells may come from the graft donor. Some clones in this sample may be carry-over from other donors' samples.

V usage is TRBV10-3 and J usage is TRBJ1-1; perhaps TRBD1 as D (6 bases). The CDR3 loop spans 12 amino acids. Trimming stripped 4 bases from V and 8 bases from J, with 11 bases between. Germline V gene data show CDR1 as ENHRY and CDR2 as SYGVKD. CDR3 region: CAISGGQREAFF. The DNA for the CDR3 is TGTGCCATCAGTGGCGGACAGAGAGAAGCTTTCTTT.

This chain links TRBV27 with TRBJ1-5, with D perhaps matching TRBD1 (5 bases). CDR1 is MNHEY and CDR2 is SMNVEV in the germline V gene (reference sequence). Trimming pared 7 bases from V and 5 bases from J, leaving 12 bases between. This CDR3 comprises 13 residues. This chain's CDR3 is CASTQGSDQPQHF. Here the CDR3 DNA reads TGTGCCAGCACCCAGGGATCAGATCAGCCCCAGCATTTT.

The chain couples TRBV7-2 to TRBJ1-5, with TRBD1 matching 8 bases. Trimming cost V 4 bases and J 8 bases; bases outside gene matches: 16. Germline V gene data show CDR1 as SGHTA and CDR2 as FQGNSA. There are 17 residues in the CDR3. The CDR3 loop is CASSSSGQGARGKPQHF. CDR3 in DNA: TGTGCCAGCAGCTCCTCCGGTCAGGGGGCGAGAGGGAAGCCCCAGCATTTT. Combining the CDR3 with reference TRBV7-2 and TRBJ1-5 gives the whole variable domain GAGVSQSPSNKVTEKGKDVELRCDPISGHTALYWYRQSLGQGLEFLIYFQGNSAPDKSGLPSDRFSAERTGGSVSTLTIQRTQQEDSAVYLCASSSSGQGARGKPQHFGDGTRLSIL.

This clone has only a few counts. The DNA for the CDR3 is TGTGCCAGCAGCCCAGATGGCAGAGACTATGGCTACACCTTC. Translated, it gives CASSPDGRDYGYTF. The chain combines TRBV9 with TRBJ1-2; D is ambiguous. Trimming pared 4 bases from V and 3 bases from J, leaving 13 bases between. The CDR3 extends over 14 amino acids. The germline gives CDR1 SGDLS, CDR2 YYNGEE.

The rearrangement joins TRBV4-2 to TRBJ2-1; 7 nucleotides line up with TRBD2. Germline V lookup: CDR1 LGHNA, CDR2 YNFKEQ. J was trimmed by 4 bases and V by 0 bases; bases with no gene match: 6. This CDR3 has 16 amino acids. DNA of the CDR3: TGTGCCAGCAGCCAAGAAGGAACGGGGGGATACAATGAGCAGTTCTTC. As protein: CASSQEGTGGYNEQFF.

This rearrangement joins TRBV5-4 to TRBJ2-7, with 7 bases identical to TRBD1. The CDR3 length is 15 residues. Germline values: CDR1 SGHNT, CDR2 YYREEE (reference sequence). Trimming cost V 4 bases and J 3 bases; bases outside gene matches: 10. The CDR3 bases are TGTGCCAGCAGCCAAGACAGGGACCTCTACTACGAGCAGTACTTC. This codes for CASSQDRDLYYEQYF. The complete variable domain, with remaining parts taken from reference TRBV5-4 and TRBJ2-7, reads ETGVTQSPTHLIKTRGQQVTLRCSSQSGHNTVSWYQQALGQGPQFIFQYYREEENGRGNFPPRFSGLQFPNYSSELNVNALELDDSALYLCASSQDRDLYYEQYFGPGTRLTVT.

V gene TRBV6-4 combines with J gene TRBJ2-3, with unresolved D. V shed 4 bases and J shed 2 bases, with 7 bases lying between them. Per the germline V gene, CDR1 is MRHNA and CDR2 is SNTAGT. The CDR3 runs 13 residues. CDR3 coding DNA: TGTGCCAGCAGTGCGACCTTCACAGATACGCAGTATTTT. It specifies CASSATFTDTQYF.

The CDR3 spells CASSPGQGSVTEAFF. CDR3 sequence (DNA): TGTGCCAGCAGCCCGGGACAGGGATCGGTCACTGAAGCTTTCTTT. The chain has TRBV5-4 and TRBJ1-1; TRBD1 matches 9 bases. The CDR3 runs 15 residues. Looked up from germline, CDR1 is SGHNT and CDR2 is YYREEE (reference sequence). The trim removed 4 bases at V and 4 bases at J, leaving 8 bases unmatched.

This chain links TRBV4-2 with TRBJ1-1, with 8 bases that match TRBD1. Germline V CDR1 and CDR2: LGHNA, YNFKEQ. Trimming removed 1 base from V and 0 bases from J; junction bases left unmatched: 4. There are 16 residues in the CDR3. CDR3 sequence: CASSQASDRVNTEAFF. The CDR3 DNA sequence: TGTGCCAGCAGCCAAGCTTCGGACAGGGTGAACACTGAAGCTTTCTTT.

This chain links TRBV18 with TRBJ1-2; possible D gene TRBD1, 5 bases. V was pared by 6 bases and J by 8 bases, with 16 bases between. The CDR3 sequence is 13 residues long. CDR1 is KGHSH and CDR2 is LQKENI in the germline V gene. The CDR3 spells CASSPSGEGGYTF. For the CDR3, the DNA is TGTGCCAGCTCGCCATCGGGGGAAGGAGGCTACACCTTC.

The chain's CDR3 is CASSRRGQIYTGELFF. The CDR3 coding sequence is TGCGCCAGCAGCCGGAGGGGACAGATATACACCGGGGAGCTGTTTTTT. The chain carries TRBV4-3 and TRBJ2-2, with D possibly being TRBD1 (7 bases). The CDR3 covers 16 residues. Germline CDR1 and CDR2: LGHNA and YSLEER. The V and J ends lost 4 bases and 3 bases respectively, with 15 bases between them.

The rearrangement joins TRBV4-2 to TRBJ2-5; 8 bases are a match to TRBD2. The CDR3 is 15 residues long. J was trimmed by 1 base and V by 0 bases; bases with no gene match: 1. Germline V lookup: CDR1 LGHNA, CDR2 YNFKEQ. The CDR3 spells CASSQDRGGQETQYF. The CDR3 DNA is TGTGCCAGCAGCCAAGATCGGGGGGGCCAAGAGACCCAGTACTTC.

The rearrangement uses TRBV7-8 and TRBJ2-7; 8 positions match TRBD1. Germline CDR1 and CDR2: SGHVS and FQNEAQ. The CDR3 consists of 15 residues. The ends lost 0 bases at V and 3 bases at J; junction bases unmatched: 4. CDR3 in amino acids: CASSLARTGNYEQYF. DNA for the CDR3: TGTGCCAGCAGCTTAGCCCGGACAGGGAACTACGAGCAGTACTTC.

This CDR3 reads CASRSGGSTDTQYF. The CDR3 region has the DNA TGTGCCAGCAGGAGTGGCGGATCCACAGATACGCAGTATTTT. The chain recombines TRBV27 with TRBJ2-3; no definite D call. V was shortened by 6 bases and J by 2 bases, with 12 bases between the two germline ends. CDR1 and CDR2 from the germline V gene are MNHEY and SMNVEV (reference sequence). This CDR3 has 14 amino acids.

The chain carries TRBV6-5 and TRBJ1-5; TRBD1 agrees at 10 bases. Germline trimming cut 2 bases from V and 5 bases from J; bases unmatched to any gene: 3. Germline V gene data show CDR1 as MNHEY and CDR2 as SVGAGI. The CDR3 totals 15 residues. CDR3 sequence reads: CASSYTGTGDQPQHF. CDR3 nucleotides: TGTGCCAGCAGTTACACTGGGACAGGGGATCAGCCCCAGCATTTT.

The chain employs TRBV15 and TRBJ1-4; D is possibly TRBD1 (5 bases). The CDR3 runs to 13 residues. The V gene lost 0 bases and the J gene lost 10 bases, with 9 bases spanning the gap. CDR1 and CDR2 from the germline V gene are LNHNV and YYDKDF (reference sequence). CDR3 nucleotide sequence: TGTGCCACCAGCAGAGAGACTAGGGGAAAACTGTTTTTT. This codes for CATSRETRGKLFF.

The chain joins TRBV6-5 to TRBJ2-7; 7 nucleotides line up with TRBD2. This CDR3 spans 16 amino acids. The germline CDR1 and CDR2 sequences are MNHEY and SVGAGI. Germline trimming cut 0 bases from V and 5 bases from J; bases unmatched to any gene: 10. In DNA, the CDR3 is TGTGCCAGCAGTTACTCCCCTGCGGGGGATGTCGACGAGCAGTACTTC. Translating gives CASSYSPAGDVDEQYF.

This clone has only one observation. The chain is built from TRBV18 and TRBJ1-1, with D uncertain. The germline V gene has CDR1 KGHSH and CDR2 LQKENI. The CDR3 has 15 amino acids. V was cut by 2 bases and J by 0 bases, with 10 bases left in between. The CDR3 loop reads CASSPSATMNTEAFF. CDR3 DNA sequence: TGTGCCAGCTCACCATCGGCCACGATGAACACTGAAGCTTTCTTT.

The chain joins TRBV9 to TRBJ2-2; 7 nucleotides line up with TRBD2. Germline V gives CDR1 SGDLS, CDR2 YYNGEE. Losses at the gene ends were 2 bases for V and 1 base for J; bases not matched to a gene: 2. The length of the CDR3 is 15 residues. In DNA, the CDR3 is TGTGCCAGCAGCGTGACTAGCCGGAACACCGGGGAGCTGTTTTTT. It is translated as CASSVTSRNTGELFF.

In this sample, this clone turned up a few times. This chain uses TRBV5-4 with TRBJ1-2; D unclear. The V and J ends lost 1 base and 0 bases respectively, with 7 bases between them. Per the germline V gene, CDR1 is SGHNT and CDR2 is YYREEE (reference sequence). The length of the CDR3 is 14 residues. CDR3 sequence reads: CASSLIIANYGYTF. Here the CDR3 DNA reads TGTGCCAGCAGCTTGATCATCGCTAACTATGGCTACACCTTC.

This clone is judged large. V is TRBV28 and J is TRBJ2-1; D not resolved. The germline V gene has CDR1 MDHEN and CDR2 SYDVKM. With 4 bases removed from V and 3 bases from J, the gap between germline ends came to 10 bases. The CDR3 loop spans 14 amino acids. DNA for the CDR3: TGTGCCAGCAGTTCATCTGGAGTCTACAATGAGCAGTTCTTC. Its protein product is CASSSSGVYNEQFF.

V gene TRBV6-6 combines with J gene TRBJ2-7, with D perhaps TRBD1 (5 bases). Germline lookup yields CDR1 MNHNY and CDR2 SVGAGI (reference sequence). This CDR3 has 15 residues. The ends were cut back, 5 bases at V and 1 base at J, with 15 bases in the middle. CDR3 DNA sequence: TGTGCCAGCAGTCCGACGCTGCAGGGTTCCTACGAGCAGTACTTC. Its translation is CASSPTLQGSYEQYF.

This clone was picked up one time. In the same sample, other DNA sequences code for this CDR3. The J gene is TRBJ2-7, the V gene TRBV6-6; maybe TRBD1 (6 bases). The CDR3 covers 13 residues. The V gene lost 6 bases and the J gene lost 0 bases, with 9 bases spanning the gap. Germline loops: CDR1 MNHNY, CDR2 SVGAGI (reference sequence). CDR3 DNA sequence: TGTGCCAGCAGACACAGGGACTCCTACGAGCAGTACTTC. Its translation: CASRHRDSYEQYF.

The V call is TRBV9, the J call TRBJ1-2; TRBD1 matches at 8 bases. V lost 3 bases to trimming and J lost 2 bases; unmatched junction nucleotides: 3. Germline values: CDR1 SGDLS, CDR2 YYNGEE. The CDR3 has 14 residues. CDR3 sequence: CASSAGQGNYGYTF. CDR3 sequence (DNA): TGTGCCAGCAGCGCCGGACAGGGCAACTATGGCTACACCTTC.

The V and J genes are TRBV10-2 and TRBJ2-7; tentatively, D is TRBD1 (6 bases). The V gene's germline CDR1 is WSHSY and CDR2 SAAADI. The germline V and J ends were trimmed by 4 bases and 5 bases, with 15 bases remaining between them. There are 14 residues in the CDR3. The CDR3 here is CASSVPIRDNEQYF. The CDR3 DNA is TGCGCCAGCAGTGTTCCGATCCGGGACAACGAGCAGTACTTC.

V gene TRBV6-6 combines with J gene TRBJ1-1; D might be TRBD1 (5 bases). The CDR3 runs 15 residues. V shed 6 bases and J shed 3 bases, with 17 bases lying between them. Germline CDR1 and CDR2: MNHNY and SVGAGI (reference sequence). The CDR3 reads CASRTPSGLDTEAFF. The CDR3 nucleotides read TGTGCCAGCAGAACCCCCTCGGGGCTTGACACTGAAGCTTTCTTT.